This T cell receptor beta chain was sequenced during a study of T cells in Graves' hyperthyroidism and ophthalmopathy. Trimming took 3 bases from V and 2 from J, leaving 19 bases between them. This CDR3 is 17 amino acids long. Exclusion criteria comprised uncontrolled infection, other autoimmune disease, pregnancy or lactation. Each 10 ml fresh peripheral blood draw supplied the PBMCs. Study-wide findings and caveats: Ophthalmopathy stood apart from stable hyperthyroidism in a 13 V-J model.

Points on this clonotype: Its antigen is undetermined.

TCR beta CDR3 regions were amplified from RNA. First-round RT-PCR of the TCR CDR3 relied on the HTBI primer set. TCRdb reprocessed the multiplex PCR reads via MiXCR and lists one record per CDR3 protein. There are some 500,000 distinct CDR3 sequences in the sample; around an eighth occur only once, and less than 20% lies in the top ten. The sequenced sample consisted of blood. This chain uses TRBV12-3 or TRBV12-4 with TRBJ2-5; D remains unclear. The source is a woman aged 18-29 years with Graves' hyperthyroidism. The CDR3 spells CASSFQVQSTPQETQYF. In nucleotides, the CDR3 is TGTGCCAGCAGTTTTCAAGTGCAGAGTACCCCGCAAGAGACCCAGTACTTC.